The 30 T cell receptor beta chains below all came from one sample that was sequenced in a study of blood T cell repertoires in COVID-19. Assay: immunoSEQ multiplex PCR; the TCRdb copy retains only in-frame clones and omits some. The repertoire has about 300,000 clones, more than 80% of them found once; the top ten carry 5% to 7%. What was sequenced was peripheral blood. The receptors originated from a man between 18 and 35 years old who had recovered from COVID-19.

The chain joins TRBV28 to TRBJ2-5; a weak D match, TRBD1 (5 bases). CDR3 length equals 13 residues. The V end lost 2 bases, the J end lost 1 base, and 5 bases lay between the germline ends. Germline assignment: CDR1 MDHEN and CDR2 SYDVKM. The CDR3 DNA reads TGTGCCAGCAGTTTAGACAGCCAAGAGACCCAGTACTTC. It codes for CASSLDSQETQYF.

CDR3 sequence: CASSSGSYGYTF. CDR3 coding DNA: TGTGCCAGCAGCTCCGGGTCCTATGGCTACACCTTC. The rearrangement joins TRBV7-9 to TRBJ1-2, with D uncertain. CDR1 and CDR2 (germline): SEHNR, FQNEAQ (reference sequence). With 4 bases removed from V and 4 bases from J, the gap between germline ends came to 7 bases. The CDR3 sequence is 12 residues long.

The rearrangement uses TRBV5-5 and TRBJ1-2; D might be TRBD1 (5 bases). From germline, CDR1 is SGHKS and CDR2 YYEKEE (reference sequence). The V end was cut by 4 bases, the J end by 3 bases, with 16 bases between. The CDR3 sequence is 15 residues long. CDR3 nucleotides: TGTGCCAGCAGCCCTGAATACGGGACTGACTATGGCTACACCTTC. Translated, it gives CASSPEYGTDYGYTF.

The chain links TRBV4-3 to TRBJ1-2; weak D call: TRBD1 (6 bases). The CDR3 runs to 14 residues. V lost 3 bases to trimming and J lost 7 bases, with 15 bases between them. Germline values: CDR1 LGHNA, CDR2 YSLEER. The CDR3, as DNA: TGCGCCAGCAGCCACCCTGACAGGAAGGGTGGCTACACCTTC. Its translation is CASSHPDRKGGYTF.

Only one count was recorded for this clone. CDR3 nucleotides: TGTGCCAGCACCCCACAGGGGAAGGGGACTGAAGCTTTCTTT. Its translation is CASTPQGKGTEAFF. The chain combines TRBV6-4 with TRBJ1-1; TRBD1 aligns across 7 bases. Germline CDR1 and CDR2: MRHNA and SNTAGT. CDR3 length: 14 residues. V trimming: 7 bases; J trimming: 5 bases; junction bases outside the gene matches: 10.

This chain joins TRBV4-2 and TRBJ2-7; D gene unclear. Germline CDR1 and CDR2: LGHNA and YNFKEQ. Trimming removed 4 bases from V and 1 base from J, with 8 bases in between. The CDR3 has 13 amino acids. CDR3 coding DNA: TGTGCCAGCAGCCCCGTGTCTTCCTACGAGCAGTACTTC. Encoded protein: CASSPVSSYEQYF.

The J gene is TRBJ1-1, the V gene TRBV13; 10 nucleotides align to TRBD1. Germline CDR1 and CDR2: PRHDT and FYEKMQ (reference sequence). This CDR3 region has 16 residues. J was trimmed by 4 bases and V by 5 bases; bases with no gene match: 10. In DNA, the CDR3 is TGTGCCAGCAGCGATTTACCCGGGACAGGGGCCACTGAAGCTTTCTTT. This codes for CASSDLPGTGATEAFF.

CDR3: CASSLGTSGRRYNEQFF. The CDR3 nucleotides read TGTGCCAGCAGCCTCGGGACTAGCGGTCGCAGATACAATGAGCAGTTCTTC. This chain connects TRBV7-3 to TRBJ2-1; 11 nucleotides match TRBD2. This CDR3 contains 17 residues. Germline V gene sequence: CDR1 SGHTA, CDR2 FQGTGA. The V and J ends lost 5 bases and 4 bases, in that order; junction bases with no gene match: 10.

On this clone itself: Other DNA sequences from this sample encode an identical CDR3 as well. The chain joins TRBV6-4 to TRBJ1-5; the D is unclear. In germline, CDR1 is MRHNA, CDR2 SNTAGT. The V and J ends lost 4 bases and 1 base respectively, with 5 bases between them. CDR3 length equals 13 residues. DNA of the CDR3: TGTGCCAGCAGTGCGGAGAGCAATCAGCCCCAGCATTTT. This gives the protein CASSAESNQPQHF.

The chain recombines TRBV27 with TRBJ2-3, with a possible D match to TRBD1 (5 bases). Germline values: CDR1 MNHEY, CDR2 SMNVEV (reference sequence). V lost 5 bases to trimming and J lost 4 bases, with 10 bases between them. The CDR3 is made up of 13 amino acids. The CDR3 DNA reads TGTGCCAGCAGTGTAGACAGATCAGATACGCAGTATTTT. It yields the protein CASSVDRSDTQYF.

V usage is TRBV6-1 and J usage is TRBJ1-2, with D uncertain. The CDR3 has 13 residues. The V end lost 0 bases, the J end lost 7 bases, and 9 bases lay between the germline ends. The germline CDR1 and CDR2 sequences are MNHNS and SASEGT. The CDR3 coding sequence is TGTGCCAGCAGTGAAGCGCTTCGGGGTGGCTACACCTTC. Amino acids: CASSEALRGGYTF.

The V gene is TRBV5-8, the J gene TRBJ1-4; D is uncertain. The CDR3 contains 14 residues. V was pared by 2 bases and J by 6 bases, with 11 bases between. Germline V CDR1 and CDR2: SGHTS, YDEGEE. The CDR3 nucleotides read TGTGCCAGCAGCTTCGGGAGTTATGATGAAAAACTGTTTTTT. Its translation is CASSFGSYDEKLFF.

V usage is TRBV6-5 and J usage is TRBJ1-2, with D possibly matching TRBD1 (6 bases). Germline CDR1 MNHEY, CDR2 SVGAGI. Trimming left V 6 bases short and J 2 bases short, with 10 bases between. The CDR3 is 13 residues long. The CDR3 here is CASRGDTNYGYTF. CDR3 sequence (DNA): TGTGCCAGCAGGGGGGACACGAACTATGGCTACACCTTC.

The genes are TRBV18 and TRBJ2-7, with D uncertain. Germline V gene lookup returns CDR1 KGHSH and CDR2 LQKENI. V was pared by 1 base and J by 2 bases, with 9 bases between. The CDR3 covers 14 residues. As DNA, the CDR3 is TGTGCCAGCTCACCACTCCCCGGAGCCTACGAGCAGTACTTC. Residues: CASSPLPGAYEQYF.

The V and J genes are TRBV19 and TRBJ1-2; D remains unclear. This CDR3 has 12 amino acids. The germline gives CDR1 LNHDA, CDR2 SQIVND (reference sequence). The germline V and J ends were trimmed by 6 bases and 4 bases, with 9 bases remaining between them. The CDR3 loop reads CASRPGAYGYTF. CDR3 nucleotides: TGTGCCAGTAGGCCCGGAGCCTATGGCTACACCTTC.

This chain uses TRBV6-5 with TRBJ1-3; D is ambiguous. V gave up 8 bases and J gave up 4 bases, with 12 bases separating them. This CDR3 spans 13 amino acids. Germline CDR1 and CDR2: MNHEY and SVGAGI. The CDR3 coding sequence is TGTGCCAGCCAGAACAGACGAGGAAACACCATATATTTT. Translated: CASQNRRGNTIYF.

The CDR3 loop reads CASSSSGTGVVPLHF. CDR3 sequence (DNA): TGTGCCAGCAGCTCTTCCGGGACAGGGGTAGTACCCCTCCACTTT. The chain is built from TRBV9 and TRBJ1-6; 10 bases are a match to TRBD1. Germline V lookup: CDR1 SGDLS, CDR2 YYNGEE. The length of the CDR3 is 15 residues. The V segment lost 4 bases and the J segment 12 bases; nucleotides outside the gene matches: 10.

The chain has TRBV18 and TRBJ2-3, with D unresolved. V was shortened by 8 bases and J by 2 bases, with 8 bases between the two germline ends. Germline CDR1 reads KGHSH; CDR2 reads LQKENI. The CDR3 contains 12 residues. DNA of the CDR3: TGTGCCAGCCCCTCCTCCACAGATACGCAGTATTTT. This encodes CASPSSTDTQYF.

The genes are TRBV2 and TRBJ2-7; 12 bases match TRBD2. Germline CDR1 is SNHLY and CDR2 is FYNNEI. V lost 6 bases to trimming and J lost 3 bases; unmatched junction nucleotides: 6. The length of the CDR3 is 15 residues. CDR3 region: CASSYGTSGLYEQYF. CDR3 sequence (DNA): TGTGCCAGCAGCTACGGGACTAGCGGGCTCTACGAGCAGTACTTC.

This clone was observed a single time. The chain joins TRBV28 to TRBJ2-2, with 7 bases matching TRBD1. Germline V gives CDR1 MDHEN, CDR2 SYDVKM. V dropped 5 bases and J dropped 0; count of bases not matched to a gene: 6. This CDR3 comprises 16 residues. The CDR3 is CASSPGTAANTGELFF. The CDR3 DNA sequence: TGTGCCAGCAGTCCCGGGACAGCCGCGAACACCGGGGAGCTGTTTTTT.

This clone was found once. The chain is built from TRBV11-3 and TRBJ2-1, with D possibly matching TRBD1 (6 bases). The germline gives CDR1 SGHNT, CDR2 YENEEA. Trimming cost V 0 bases and J 4 bases, with 13 bases left between them. The CDR3 is 16 amino acids. DNA for the CDR3: TGTGCCAGCAGCTTAGAGGCAGGGGCGAGTTACAATGAGCAGTTCTTC. It translates to CASSLEAGASYNEQFF.

The chain employs TRBV28 and TRBJ2-7, with TRBD1 matching over 10 bases. The CDR3 consists of 13 residues. Germline values: CDR1 MDHEN, CDR2 SYDVKM. V gave up 10 bases and J gave up 6 bases; unmatched junction bases: 9. The CDR3 DNA reads as TGTGCCACCACCGGGACAGGGGATCTCGAGCAGTACTTC. Encoded protein: CATTGTGDLEQYF. Using reference TRBV28 and TRBJ2-7 for the parts outside the CDR3, the full variable domain is DVKVTQSSRYLVKRTGEKVFLECVQDMDHENMFWYRQDPGLGLRLIYFSYDVKMKEKGDIPEGYSVSREKKERFSLILESASTNQTSMYLCATTGTGDLEQYFGPGTRLTVT.

This clone was recorded once. The CDR3 loop reads CASSVEGGGLTYEQYF. CDR3 nucleotide sequence: TGTGCCAGCAGCGTAGAGGGCGGGGGGCTAACCTACGAGCAGTACTTC. V gene TRBV9 combines with J gene TRBJ2-7; TRBD2 matches at 8 bases. Germline CDR1 is SGDLS and CDR2 is YYNGEE. The CDR3 extends over 16 amino acids. J was trimmed by 2 bases and V by 0 bases; bases with no gene match: 7.

A few counts support this clone. The gene calls are TRBV30 and TRBJ1-3; D possibly corresponds to TRBD1 (5 bases). The length of the CDR3 is 15 residues. Trimming stripped 2 bases from V and 0 bases from J, with 11 bases between. The germline CDR1 and CDR2 sequences are GTSNPN and SVGIG (reference sequence). The CDR3 region has the DNA TGTGCCTGGAGTCCCCAGGGCCCCTCTGGAAACACCATATATTTT. Its translation: CAWSPQGPSGNTIYF.

The chain employs TRBV7-9 and TRBJ1-3, with TRBD1 as a possible D gene (5 bases). In germline, CDR1 is SEHNR, CDR2 FQNEAQ (reference sequence). CDR3 size: 17 residues. Trimming removed 10 bases at V and 0 bases at J, with 22 bases between. CDR3 residues: CAISNGGIQSSGNTIYF. The CDR3 DNA reads TGTGCCATCTCAAATGGGGGGATACAGAGCTCTGGAAACACCATATATTTT.

The chain has TRBV19 and TRBJ2-7; 9 positions agree with TRBD1. V was pared by 4 bases and J by 2 bases, with 6 bases of the junction left unmatched. This CDR3 is 15 amino acids long. The V gene's germline CDR1 is LNHDA and CDR2 SQIVND (reference sequence). CDR3: CASSTTGGLPYEQYF. The CDR3 DNA is TGTGCCAGTAGTACGACAGGGGGACTTCCCTACGAGCAGTACTTC.

The CDR3 region is CASSISPGVGGNIQYF. The DNA of the CDR3 is TGTGCCAGTAGTATCTCCCCCGGGGTGGGGGGAAACATTCAGTACTTC. This chain links TRBV19 with TRBJ2-4; a weak D match, TRBD2 (6 bases). Trimming stripped 3 bases from V and 6 bases from J, with 18 bases between. Germline V gene data show CDR1 as LNHDA and CDR2 as SQIVND (reference sequence). The CDR3 contains 16 residues.

This chain joins TRBV5-1 and TRBJ1-2; D may be TRBD1 (5 bases). Trimming removed 0 bases from V and 4 bases from J, with 7 bases in between. Germline-derived CDR1 and CDR2 are SGHRS and YFSETQ. The CDR3 is 13 amino acids. Here the CDR3 DNA reads TGCGCCAGCAGCTTGGTCGACAGCTATGGCTACACCTTC. Amino acid sequence: CASSLVDSYGYTF.

The chain has TRBV5-1 and TRBJ2-2; 9 bases are shared with TRBD2. CDR3 length: 16 residues. Germline V gene data show CDR1 as SGHRS and CDR2 as YFSETQ. The J segment lost 3 bases and the V segment lost 4 bases, leaving 7 bases of the junction unmatched. The CDR3 spells CASSLAGGPYTGELFF. In DNA form, the CDR3 reads TGCGCCAGCAGCCTGGCGGGGGGGCCGTACACCGGGGAGCTGTTTTTT.

The V call is TRBV29-1, the J call TRBJ2-7; TRBD1 aligns across 7 bases. Germline loops: CDR1 SQVTM, CDR2 ANQGSEA. J lost 3 bases, V lost 6 bases, and 8 bases had no gene match. The CDR3 totals 13 residues. Here the CDR3 reads CSVDTGTVYEQYF. Written as DNA, the CDR3 is TGCAGCGTCGATACCGGGACAGTCTACGAGCAGTACTTC.